The clone carrying this TCR beta chain came up many times. Its antigen is as yet unknown. The source of the sample is a study of T cells in Graves' hyperthyroidism and ophthalmopathy. Study-level results: Classification by a 13 V-J model distinguished ophthalmopathy from stable hyperthyroidism.

Newly diagnosed patients aged 18 to 65 had hyperthyroidism of under 2 months' duration. Uncontrolled infections, other autoimmune diseases, pregnancy or lactation led to exclusion of patients. This CDR3 has 15 amino acids. Trimming took 4 bases from V and 0 from J, leaving 10 bases between them. From germline, CDR1 is SGHAT and CDR2 FQNNGV. TCR beta CDR3 regions were amplified from RNA. HTBI primers drove first-round RT-PCR of the TCR CDR3. TCRdb processed the multiplex PCR reads anew with MiXCR; each CDR3 protein has one entry. Of roughly 630,000 distinct CDR3 sequences in the sample, 15% to 18% were seen once.

This sequence originates from a woman aged 25 to 39 with Graves' hyperthyroidism. Source material: blood. The chain uses TRBV11-2 and TRBJ2-1; D is possibly TRBD1 or TRBD2 (5 bases each). The CDR3 sequence: CASSYERGSYNEQFF. CDR3 bases: TGTGCCAGCAGCTACGAGAGGGGCTCCTACAATGAGCAGTTCTTC.